The entry that follows covers one T cell receptor (beta chain) sequence. Its matching antigen is unknown. Assay runs were performed at deep level. Generated by immunoSEQ multiplex PCR, the TCRdb table keeps only in-frame clones and is missing some. The sample shows about 2.4 million clones, approximately 93% of them seen only once. Into CD45RA+ naive and CD45RA-negative memory subsets, the CD4+ cells were split. The CDR3 contains 15 residues. In germline, CDR1 is SGHDT, CDR2 YYEEEE. V lost 2 bases and J lost 0; bases outside the gene matches: 4. These data come from a study of shared clonotypes between healthy human individuals. Study conclusions and caveats: Naive CD4 clonotypes were shared across a few donors at approximately 5.3%. At large depth, rarefaction still showed sorted-subset sequencing to be incomplete.

The clonotype was recovered from a man aged 18 to 30 in good health. Some clones in this sample may be carry-over from other donors' samples. Material for sequencing was naive CD4+ T cells from PBMCs. This sample's subset: CD45RA+ positively selected. This chain joins TRBV5-6 and TRBJ2-5; 7 bases match TRBD2. For the CDR3, the DNA is TGTGCCAGCAGCTTAATAGCGGGCAACCAAGAGACCCAGTACTTC. This sequence encodes CASSLIAGNQETQYF.